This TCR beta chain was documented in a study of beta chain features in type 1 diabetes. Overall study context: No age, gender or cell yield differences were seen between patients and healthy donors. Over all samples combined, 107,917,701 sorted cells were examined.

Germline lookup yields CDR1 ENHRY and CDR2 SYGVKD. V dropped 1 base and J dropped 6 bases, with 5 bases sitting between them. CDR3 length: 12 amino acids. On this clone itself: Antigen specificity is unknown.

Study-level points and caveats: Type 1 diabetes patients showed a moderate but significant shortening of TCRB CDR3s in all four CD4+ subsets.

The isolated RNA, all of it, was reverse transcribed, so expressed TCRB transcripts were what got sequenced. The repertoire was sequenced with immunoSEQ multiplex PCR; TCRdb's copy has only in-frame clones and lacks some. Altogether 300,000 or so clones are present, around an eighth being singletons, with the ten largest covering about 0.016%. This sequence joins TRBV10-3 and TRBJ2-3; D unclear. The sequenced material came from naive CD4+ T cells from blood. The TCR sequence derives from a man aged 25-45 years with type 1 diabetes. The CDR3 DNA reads TGTGCCATCAGTGAGTTTATGGATACGCAGTATTTT. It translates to CAISEFMDTQYF.